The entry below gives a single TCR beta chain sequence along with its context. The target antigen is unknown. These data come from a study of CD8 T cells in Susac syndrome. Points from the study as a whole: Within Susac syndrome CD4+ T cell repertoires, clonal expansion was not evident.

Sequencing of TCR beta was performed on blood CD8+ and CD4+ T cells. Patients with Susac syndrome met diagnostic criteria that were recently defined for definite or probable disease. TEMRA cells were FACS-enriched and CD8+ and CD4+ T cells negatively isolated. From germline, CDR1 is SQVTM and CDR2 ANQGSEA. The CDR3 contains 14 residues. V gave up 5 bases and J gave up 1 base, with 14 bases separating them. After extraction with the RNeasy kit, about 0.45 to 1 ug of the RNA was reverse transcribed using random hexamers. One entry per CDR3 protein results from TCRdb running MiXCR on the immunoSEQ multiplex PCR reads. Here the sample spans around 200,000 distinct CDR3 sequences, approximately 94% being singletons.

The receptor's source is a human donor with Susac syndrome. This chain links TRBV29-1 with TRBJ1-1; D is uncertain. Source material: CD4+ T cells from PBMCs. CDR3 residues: CSVLHQQRNTEAFF. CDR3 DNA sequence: TGCAGCGTTCTCCACCAACAGAGGAACACTGAAGCTTTCTTT. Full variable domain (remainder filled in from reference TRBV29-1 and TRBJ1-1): SAVISQKPSRDICQRGTSLTIQCQVDSQVTMMFWYRQQPGQSLTLIATANQGSEATYESGFVIDKFPISRPNLTFSTLTVSNMSPEDSSIYLCSVLHQQRNTEAFFGQGTRLTVV.